What follows is one T cell receptor beta chain and its context. Its antigen is unknown. This entry is derived from a study of T cell responses to AZD1222 COVID-19 vaccine. The CDR3 extends over 13 amino acids. Germline loops: CDR1 SQVTM, CDR2 ANQGSEA. The V gene lost 5 bases and the J gene lost 1 base, with 10 bases spanning the gap. The repertoire was sequenced with immunoSEQ multiplex PCR; TCRdb's copy has only in-frame clones and lacks some. The sample comprises tens of thousands of clones, 89% of which are singletons, and 2.4% rests with the top ten. General study points: Clonal diversity was possibly underestimated, and white British individuals and females predominated among donors. Following two doses of AZD1222, Spike-specific TCR breadth and depth rose. Sampling captured repertoires only after the peak T cell response.

V gene TRBV29-1 combines with J gene TRBJ2-3; D uncertain. The sequence derives from an adult in good health. The sample here was peripheral blood, taken on day 0 of AZD1222 vaccination. CDR3 nucleotide sequence: TGCAGCGTTATTACACCGGGCACAGATACGCAGTATTTT. Its translation: CSVITPGTDTQYF.